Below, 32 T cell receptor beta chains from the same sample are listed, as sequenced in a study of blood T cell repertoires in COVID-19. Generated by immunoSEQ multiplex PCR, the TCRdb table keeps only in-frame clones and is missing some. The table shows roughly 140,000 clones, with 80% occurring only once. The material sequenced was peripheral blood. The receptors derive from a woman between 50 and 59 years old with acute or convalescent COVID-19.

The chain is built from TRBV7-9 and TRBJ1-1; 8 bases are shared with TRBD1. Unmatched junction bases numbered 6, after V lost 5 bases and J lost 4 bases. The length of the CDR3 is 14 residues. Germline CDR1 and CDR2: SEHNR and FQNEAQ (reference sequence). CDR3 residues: CASSQGALSTEAFF. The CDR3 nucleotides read TGTGCCAGCAGCCAGGGGGCGCTGTCCACTGAAGCTTTCTTT. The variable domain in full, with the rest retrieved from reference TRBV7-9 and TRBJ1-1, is DTGVSQNPRHKITKRGQNVTFRCDPISEHNRLYWYRQTLGQGPEFLTYFQNEAQLEKSRLLSDRFSAERPKGSFSTLEIQRTEQGDSAMYLCASSQGALSTEAFFGQGTRLTVV.

The CDR3 nucleotides read TGTGCCAGCTCACCAGGGCAGCTCAATGAAAAACTGTTTTTT. Its protein product is CASSPGQLNEKLFF. This chain uses TRBV18 with TRBJ1-4; D unresolved. The V end was cut by 2 bases, the J end by 5 bases, with 9 bases between. The germline gives CDR1 KGHSH, CDR2 LQKENI. This CDR3 has 14 amino acids.

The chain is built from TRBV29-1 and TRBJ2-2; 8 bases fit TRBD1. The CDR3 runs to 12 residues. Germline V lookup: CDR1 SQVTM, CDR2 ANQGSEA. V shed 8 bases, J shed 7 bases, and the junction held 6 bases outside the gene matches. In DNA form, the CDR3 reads TGCAGCTGTCAGGGGGCCGGCGGGGAGCTGTTTTTT. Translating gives CSCQGAGGELFF.

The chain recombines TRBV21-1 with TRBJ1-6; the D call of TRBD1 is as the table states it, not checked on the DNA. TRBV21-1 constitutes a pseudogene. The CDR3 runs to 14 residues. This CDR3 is CARLGQVDNSPLHF. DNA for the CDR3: TGTGCCAGGCTGGGACAGGTAGATAATTCACCCCTCCACTTT.

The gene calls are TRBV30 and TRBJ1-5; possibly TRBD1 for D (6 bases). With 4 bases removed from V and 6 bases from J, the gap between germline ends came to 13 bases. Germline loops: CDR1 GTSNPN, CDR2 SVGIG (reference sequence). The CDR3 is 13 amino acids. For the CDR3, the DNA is TGTGCCTGGACCAGGGGAGGGACTCAGCCCCAGCATTTT. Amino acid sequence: CAWTRGGTQPQHF.

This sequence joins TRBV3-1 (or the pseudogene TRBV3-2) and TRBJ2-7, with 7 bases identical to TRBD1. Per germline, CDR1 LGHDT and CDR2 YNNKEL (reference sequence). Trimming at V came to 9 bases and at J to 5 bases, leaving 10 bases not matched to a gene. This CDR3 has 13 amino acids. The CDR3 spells CASSDRVVDEQYF. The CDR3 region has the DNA TGTGCCAGTAGTGACAGGGTAGTCGACGAGCAGTACTTC.

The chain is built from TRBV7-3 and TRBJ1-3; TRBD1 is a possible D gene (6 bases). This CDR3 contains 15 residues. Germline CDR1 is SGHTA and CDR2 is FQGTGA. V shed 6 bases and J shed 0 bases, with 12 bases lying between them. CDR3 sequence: CASSLQGPSGNTIYF. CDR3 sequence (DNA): TGTGCCAGCAGTTTACAGGGCCCCTCTGGAAACACCATATATTTT.

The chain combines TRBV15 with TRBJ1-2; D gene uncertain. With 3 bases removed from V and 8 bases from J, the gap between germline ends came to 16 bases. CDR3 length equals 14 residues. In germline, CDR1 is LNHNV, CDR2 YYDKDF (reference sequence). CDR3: CATSRPPLSHGYTF. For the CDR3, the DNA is TGTGCCACCAGCAGGCCCCCCCTGTCACACGGCTACACCTTC.

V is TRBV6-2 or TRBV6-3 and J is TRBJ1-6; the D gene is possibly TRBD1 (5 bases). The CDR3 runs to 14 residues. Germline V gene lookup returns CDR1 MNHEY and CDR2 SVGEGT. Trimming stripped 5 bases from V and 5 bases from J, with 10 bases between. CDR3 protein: CASSDDRNNSPLHF. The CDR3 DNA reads TGTGCCAGCAGTGACGACAGAAATAATTCACCCCTCCACTTT.

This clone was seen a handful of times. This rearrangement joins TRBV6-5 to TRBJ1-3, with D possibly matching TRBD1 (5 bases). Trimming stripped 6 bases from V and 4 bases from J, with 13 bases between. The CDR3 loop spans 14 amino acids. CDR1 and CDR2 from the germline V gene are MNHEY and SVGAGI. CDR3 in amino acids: CASSRTGGGNTIYF. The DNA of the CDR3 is TGTGCCAGCAGCCGAACGGGGGGAGGAAACACCATATATTTT.

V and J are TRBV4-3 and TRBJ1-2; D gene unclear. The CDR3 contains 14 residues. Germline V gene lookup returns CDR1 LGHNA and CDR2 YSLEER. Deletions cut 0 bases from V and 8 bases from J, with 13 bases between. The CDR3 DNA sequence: TGCGCCAGCAGCCAAGACAGCACCCCGGGGGGCTACACCTTC. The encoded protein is CASSQDSTPGGYTF.

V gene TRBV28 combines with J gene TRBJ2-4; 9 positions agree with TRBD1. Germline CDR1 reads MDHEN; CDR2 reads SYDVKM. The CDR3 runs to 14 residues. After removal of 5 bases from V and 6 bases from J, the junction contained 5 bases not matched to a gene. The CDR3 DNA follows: TGTGCCAGCAGTAATGCACAGGGGGCAAACATTCAGTACTTC. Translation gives CASSNAQGANIQYF.

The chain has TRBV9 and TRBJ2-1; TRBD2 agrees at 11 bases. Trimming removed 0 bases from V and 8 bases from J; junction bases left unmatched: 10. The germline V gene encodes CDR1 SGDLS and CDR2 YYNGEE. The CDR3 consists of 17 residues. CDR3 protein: CASSVVTSGGAVDEQFF. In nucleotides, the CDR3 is TGTGCCAGCAGCGTAGTTACTAGCGGGGGTGCTGTCGATGAGCAGTTCTTC.

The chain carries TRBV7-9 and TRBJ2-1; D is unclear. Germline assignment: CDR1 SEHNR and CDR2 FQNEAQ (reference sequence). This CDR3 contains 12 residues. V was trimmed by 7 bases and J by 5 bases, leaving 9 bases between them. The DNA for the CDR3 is TGTGCCAGCACCCTCGAGAACAATGAGCAGTTCTTC. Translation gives CASTLENNEQFF.

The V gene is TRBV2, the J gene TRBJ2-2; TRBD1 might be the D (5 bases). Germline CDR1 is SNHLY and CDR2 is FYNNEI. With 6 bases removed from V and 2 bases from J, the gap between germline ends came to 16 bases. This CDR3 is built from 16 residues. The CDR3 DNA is TGTGCCAGCAGCCTTATAGGGGTCGATAACACCGGGGAGCTGTTTTTT. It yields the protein CASSLIGVDNTGELFF.

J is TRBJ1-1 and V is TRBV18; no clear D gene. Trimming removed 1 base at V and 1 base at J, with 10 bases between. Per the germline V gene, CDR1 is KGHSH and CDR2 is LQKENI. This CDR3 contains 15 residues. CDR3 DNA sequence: TGTGCCAGCTCACCACGAATCGTCGGGAACACTGAAGCTTTCTTT. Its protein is CASSPRIVGNTEAFF. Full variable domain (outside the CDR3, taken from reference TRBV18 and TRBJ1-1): NAGVMQNPRHLVRRRGQEARLRCSPMKGHSHVYWYRQLPEEGLKFMVYLQKENIIDESGMPKERFSAEFPKEGPSILRIQQVVRGDSAAYFCASSPRIVGNTEAFFGQGTRLTVV.

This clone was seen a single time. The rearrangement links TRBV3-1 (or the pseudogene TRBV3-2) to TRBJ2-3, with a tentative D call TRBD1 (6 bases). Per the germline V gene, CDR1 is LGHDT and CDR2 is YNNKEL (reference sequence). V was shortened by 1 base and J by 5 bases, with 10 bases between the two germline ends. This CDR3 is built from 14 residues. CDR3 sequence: CASSQAGAVDTQYF. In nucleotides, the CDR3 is TGTGCCAGCAGCCAAGCAGGGGCGGTAGATACGCAGTATTTT.

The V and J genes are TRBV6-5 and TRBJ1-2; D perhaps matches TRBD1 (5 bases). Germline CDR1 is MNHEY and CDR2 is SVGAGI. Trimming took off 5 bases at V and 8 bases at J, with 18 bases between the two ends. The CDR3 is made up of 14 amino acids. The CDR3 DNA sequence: TGTGCCAGCAGTACTCCCGGGACTCTAAAAGGCTACACCTTC. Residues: CASSTPGTLKGYTF.

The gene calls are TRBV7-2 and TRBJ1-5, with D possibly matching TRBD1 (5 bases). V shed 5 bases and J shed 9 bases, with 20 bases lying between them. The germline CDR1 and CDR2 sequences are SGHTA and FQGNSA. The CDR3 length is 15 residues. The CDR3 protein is CASSPDAGRGRPQHF. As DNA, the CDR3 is TGTGCCAGCAGCCCCGATGCAGGGCGGGGGAGGCCCCAGCATTTT. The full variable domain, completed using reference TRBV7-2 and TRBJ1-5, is GAGVSQSPSNKVTEKGKDVELRCDPISGHTALYWYRQSLGQGLEFLIYFQGNSAPDKSGLPSDRFSAERTGGSVSTLTIQRTQQEDSAVYLCASSPDAGRGRPQHFGDGTRLSIL.

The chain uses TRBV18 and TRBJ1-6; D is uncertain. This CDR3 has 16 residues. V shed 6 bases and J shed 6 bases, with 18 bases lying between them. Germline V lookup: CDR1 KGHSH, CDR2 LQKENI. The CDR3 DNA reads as TGTGCCAGCTCCTCGGGTGGCATTGGAGGTAATTCACCCCTCCACTTT. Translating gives CASSSGGIGGNSPLHF.

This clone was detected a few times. CDR3 in amino acids: CASRGDNSTDTQYF. CDR3 DNA: TGTGCCAGCAGGGGGGACAACTCCACAGATACGCAGTATTTT. This rearrangement joins TRBV7-9 to TRBJ2-3; a weak D match, TRBD1 (6 bases). The CDR3 has 14 amino acids. CDR1 and CDR2 from the germline V gene are SEHNR and FQNEAQ (reference sequence). Trimming stripped 6 bases from V and 2 bases from J, with 12 bases between.

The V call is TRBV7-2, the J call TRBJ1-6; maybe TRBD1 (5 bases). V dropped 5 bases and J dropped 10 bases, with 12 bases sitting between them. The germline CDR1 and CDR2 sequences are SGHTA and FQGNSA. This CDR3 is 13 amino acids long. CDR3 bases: TGTGCCAGCAGCCCAGACAGTCAGTCACCCCTCCACTTT. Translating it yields CASSPDSQSPLHF.

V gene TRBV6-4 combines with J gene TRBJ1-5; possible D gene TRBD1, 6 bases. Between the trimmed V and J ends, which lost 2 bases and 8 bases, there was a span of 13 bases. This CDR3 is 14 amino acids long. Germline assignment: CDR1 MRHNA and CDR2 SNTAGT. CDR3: CASSDPEDSKPQHF. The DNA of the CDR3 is TGTGCCAGCAGTGACCCTGAGGACAGCAAGCCCCAGCATTTT.

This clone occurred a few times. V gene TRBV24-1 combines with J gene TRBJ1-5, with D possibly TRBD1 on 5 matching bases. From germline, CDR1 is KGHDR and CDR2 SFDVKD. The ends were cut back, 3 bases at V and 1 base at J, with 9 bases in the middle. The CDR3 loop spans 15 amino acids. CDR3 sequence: CATSDGSGSNQPQHF. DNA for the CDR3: TGTGCCACCAGTGATGGATCAGGGAGCAATCAGCCCCAGCATTTT.

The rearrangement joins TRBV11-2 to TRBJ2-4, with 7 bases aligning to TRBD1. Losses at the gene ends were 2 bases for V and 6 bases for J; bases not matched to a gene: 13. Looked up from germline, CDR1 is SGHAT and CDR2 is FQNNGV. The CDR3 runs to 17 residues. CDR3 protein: CASSLQGSRGQTNIQYF. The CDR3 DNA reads TGTGCCAGCAGCTTACAGGGTTCTCGGGGACAGACAAACATTCAGTACTTC. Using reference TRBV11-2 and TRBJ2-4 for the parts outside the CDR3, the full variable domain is EAGVAQSPRYKIIEKRQSVAFWCNPISGHATLYWYQQILGQGPKLLIQFQNNGVVDDSQLPKDRFSAERLKGVDSTLKIQPAKLEDSAVYLCASSLQGSRGQTNIQYFGAGTRLSVL.

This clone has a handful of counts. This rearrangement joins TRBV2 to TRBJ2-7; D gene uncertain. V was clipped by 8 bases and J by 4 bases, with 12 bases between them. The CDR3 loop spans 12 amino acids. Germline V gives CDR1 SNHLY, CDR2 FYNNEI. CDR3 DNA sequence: TGTGCCAGCGGTGGATTCCTATACGAGCAGTACTTC. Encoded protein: CASGGFLYEQYF.

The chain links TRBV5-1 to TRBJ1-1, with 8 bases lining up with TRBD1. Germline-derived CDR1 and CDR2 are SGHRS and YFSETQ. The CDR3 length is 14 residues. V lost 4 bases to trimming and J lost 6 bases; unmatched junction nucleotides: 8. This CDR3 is CASSPRTGMAEAFF. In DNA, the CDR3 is TGCGCCAGCAGCCCCCGGACAGGGATGGCTGAAGCTTTCTTT.

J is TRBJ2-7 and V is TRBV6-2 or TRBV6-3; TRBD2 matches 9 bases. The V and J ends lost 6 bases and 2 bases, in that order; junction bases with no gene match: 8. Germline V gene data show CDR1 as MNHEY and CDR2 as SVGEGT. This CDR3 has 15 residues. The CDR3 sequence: CASSAGGEHPYEQYF. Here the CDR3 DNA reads TGTGCCAGCAGCGCGGGGGGGGAGCACCCCTACGAGCAGTACTTC.

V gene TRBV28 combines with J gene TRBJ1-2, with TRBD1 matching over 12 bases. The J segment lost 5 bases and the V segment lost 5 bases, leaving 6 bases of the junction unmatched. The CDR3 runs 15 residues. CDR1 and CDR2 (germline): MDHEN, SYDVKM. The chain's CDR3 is CASSGPGQGAYGYTF. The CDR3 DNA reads TGTGCCAGCAGTGGACCGGGACAGGGGGCTTATGGCTACACCTTC.

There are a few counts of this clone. CDR3 in amino acids: CASSMGNGGIFNEQFF. The CDR3 nucleotides are TGTGCCAGTAGTATGGGGAACGGGGGTATCTTCAATGAGCAGTTCTTC. The rearrangement joins TRBV19 to TRBJ2-1, with D tentatively TRBD2 (6 bases). This CDR3 contains 16 residues. Germline CDR1 and CDR2: LNHDA and SQIVND (reference sequence). V dropped 3 bases and J dropped 6 bases, with 18 bases sitting between them.

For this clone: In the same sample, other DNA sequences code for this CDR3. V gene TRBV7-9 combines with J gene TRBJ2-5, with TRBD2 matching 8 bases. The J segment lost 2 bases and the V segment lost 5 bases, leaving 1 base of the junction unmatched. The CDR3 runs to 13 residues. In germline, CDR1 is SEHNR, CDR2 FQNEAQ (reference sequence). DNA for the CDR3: TGTGCCAGCAGCCGCGGGGGGCAAGAGACCCAGTACTTC. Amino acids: CASSRGGQETQYF.

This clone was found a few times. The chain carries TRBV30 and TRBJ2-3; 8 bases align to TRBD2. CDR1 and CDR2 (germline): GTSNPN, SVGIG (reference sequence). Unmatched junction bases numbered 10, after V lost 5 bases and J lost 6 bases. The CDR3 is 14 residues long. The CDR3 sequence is CAWSTSGGGDTQYF. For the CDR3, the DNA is TGTGCCTGGTCCACCAGCGGGGGCGGCGATACGCAGTATTTT. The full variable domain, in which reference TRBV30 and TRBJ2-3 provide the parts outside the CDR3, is SQTIHQWPATLVQPVGSPLSLECTVEGTSNPNLYWYRQAAGRGLQLLFYSVGIGQISSEVPQNLSASRPQDRQFILSSKKLLLSDSGFYLCAWSTSGGGDTQYFGPGTRLTVL.